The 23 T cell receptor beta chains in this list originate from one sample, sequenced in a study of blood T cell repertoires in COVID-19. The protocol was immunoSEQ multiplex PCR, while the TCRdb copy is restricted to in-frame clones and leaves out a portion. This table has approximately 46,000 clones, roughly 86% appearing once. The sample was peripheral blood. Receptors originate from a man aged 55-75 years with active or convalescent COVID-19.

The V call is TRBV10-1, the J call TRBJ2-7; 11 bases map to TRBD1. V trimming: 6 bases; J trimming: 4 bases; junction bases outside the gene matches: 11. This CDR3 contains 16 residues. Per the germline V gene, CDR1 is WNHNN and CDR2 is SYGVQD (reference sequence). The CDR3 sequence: CASSPGTGGREYEQYF. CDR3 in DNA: TGCGCCAGCAGCCCCGGGACAGGGGGACGTGAATACGAGCAGTACTTC.

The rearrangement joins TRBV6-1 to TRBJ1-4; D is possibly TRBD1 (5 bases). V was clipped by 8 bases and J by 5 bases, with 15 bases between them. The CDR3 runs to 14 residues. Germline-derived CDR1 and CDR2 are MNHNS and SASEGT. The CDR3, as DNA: TGTGCCAGCTCCCCGGGGGACTACAATGAAAAACTGTTTTTT. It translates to CASSPGDYNEKLFF.

The CDR3 loop is CASSSLGQFNYGYTF. DNA for the CDR3: TGCGCCAGCAGCTCCTTGGGACAGTTCAACTATGGCTACACCTTC. The chain has TRBV5-1 and TRBJ1-2, with TRBD1 matching 7 bases. The germline V gene encodes CDR1 SGHRS and CDR2 YFSETQ. J was trimmed by 2 bases and V by 3 bases; bases with no gene match: 7. This CDR3 contains 15 residues. The full variable domain, with the rest looked up from reference TRBV5-1 and TRBJ1-2, is KAGVTQTPRYLIKTRGQQVTLSCSPISGHRSVSWYQQTPGQGLQFLFEYFSETQRNKGNFPGRFSGRQFSNSRSEMNVSTLELGDSALYLCASSSLGQFNYGYTFGSGTRLTVV.

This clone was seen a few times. The CDR3 nucleotides are TGTGCCAGCTCACCCATCGGGGATAGCCGAAACACCATATATTTT. Its translation: CASSPIGDSRNTIYF. The rearrangement uses TRBV18 and TRBJ1-3, with no clear D. Trimming removed 3 bases at V and 5 bases at J, with 14 bases between. CDR1 KGHSH and CDR2 LQKENI come from the germline V gene. The CDR3 extends over 15 amino acids. Complete variable domain (other parts from reference TRBV18 and TRBJ1-3): NAGVMQNPRHLVRRRGQEARLRCSPMKGHSHVYWYRQLPEEGLKFMVYLQKENIIDESGMPKERFSAEFPKEGPSILRIQQVVRGDSAAYFCASSPIGDSRNTIYFGEGSWLTVV.

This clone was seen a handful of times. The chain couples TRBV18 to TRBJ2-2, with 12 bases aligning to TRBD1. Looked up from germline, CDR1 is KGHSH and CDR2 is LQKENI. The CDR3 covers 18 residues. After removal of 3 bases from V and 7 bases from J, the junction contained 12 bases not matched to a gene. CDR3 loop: CASSPRSGTGGFIGELFF. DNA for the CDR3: TGTGCCAGCTCACCGCGGTCCGGGACAGGGGGCTTTATCGGGGAGCTGTTTTTT.

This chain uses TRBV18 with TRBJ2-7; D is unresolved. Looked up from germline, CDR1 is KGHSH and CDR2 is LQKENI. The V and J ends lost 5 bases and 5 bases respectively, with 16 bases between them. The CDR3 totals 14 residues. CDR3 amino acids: CASSSTIFRHEQYF. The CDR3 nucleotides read TGTGCCAGCTCATCCACAATCTTCCGTCACGAGCAGTACTTC. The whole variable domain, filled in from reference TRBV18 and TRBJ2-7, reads NAGVMQNPRHLVRRRGQEARLRCSPMKGHSHVYWYRQLPEEGLKFMVYLQKENIIDESGMPKERFSAEFPKEGPSILRIQQVVRGDSAAYFCASSSTIFRHEQYFGPGTRLTVT.

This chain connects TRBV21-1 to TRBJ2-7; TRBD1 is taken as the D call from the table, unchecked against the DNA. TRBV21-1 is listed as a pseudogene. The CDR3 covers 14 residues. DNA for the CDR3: TGTGCCAGCCCCAGGTGGGACAGAACCTACGAGCAGTACTTC. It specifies CASPRWDRTYEQYF.

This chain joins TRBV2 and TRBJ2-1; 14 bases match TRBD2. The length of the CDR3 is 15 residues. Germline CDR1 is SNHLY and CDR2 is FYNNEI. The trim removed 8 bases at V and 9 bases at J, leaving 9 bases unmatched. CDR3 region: CASPTQTSGGGEQFF. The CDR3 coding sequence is TGTGCCAGCCCCACTCAGACTAGCGGGGGGGGTGAGCAGTTCTTC.

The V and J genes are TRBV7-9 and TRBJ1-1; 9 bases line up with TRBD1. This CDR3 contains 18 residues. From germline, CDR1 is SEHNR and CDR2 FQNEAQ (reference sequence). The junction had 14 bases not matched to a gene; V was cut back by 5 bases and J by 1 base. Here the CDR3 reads CASSPGTGGSGRNTEAFF. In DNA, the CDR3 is TGTGCCAGCAGCCCAGGCACAGGGGGCTCGGGGAGGAACACTGAAGCTTTCTTT.

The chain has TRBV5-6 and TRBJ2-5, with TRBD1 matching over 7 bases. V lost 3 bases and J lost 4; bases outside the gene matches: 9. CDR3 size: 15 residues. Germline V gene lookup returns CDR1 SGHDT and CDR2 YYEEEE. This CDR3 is CASSWGQPGAETQYF. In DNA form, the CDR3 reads TGTGCCAGCAGCTGGGGACAGCCTGGGGCAGAGACCCAGTACTTC.

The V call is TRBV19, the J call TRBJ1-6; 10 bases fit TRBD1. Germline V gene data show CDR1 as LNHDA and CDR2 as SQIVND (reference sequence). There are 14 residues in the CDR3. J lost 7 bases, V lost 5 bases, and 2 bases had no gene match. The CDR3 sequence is CASSEDRGNSPLHF. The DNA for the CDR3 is TGTGCCAGTAGTGAGGACAGGGGGAATTCACCCCTCCACTTT.

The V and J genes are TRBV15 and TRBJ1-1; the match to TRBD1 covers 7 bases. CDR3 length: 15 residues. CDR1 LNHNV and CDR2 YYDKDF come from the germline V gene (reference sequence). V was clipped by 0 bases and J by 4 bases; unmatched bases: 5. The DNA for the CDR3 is TGTGCCACCAGCAGAGAGACAGGGATATTCACTGAAGCTTTCTTT. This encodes CATSRETGIFTEAFF.

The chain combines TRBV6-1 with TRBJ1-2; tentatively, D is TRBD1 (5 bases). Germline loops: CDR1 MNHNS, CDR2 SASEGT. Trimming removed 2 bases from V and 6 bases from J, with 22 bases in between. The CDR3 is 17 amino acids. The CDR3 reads CASSEYRGRQSSNGYTF. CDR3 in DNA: TGTGCCAGCAGTGAATATCGCGGAAGACAGAGTTCCAATGGCTACACCTTC.

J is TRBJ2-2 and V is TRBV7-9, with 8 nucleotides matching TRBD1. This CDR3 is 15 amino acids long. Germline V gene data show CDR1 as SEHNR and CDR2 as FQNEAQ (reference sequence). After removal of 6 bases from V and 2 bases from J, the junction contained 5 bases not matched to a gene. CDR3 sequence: CASRNGQGNTGELFF. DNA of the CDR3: TGTGCCAGCAGGAACGGACAGGGTAACACCGGGGAGCTGTTTTTT.

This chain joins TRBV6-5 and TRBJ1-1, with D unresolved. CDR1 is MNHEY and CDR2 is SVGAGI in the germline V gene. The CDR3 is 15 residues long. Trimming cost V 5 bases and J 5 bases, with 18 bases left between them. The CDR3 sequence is CASSPGLLRRTEAFF. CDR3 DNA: TGTGCCAGCAGTCCCGGACTCCTACGGAGGACTGAAGCTTTCTTT.

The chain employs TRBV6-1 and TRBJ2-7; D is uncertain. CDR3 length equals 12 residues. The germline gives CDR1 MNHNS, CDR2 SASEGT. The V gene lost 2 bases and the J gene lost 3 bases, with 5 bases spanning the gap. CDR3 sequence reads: CASSELYYEQYF. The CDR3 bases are TGTGCCAGCAGTGAACTTTACTACGAGCAGTACTTC.

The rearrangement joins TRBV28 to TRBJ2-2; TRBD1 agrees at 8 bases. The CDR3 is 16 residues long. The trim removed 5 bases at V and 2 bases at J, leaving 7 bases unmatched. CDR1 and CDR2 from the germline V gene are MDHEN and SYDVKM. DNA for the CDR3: TGTGCCAGCAGTCCTGGCCAGGGGGCAAACACCGGGGAGCTGTTTTTT. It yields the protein CASSPGQGANTGELFF.

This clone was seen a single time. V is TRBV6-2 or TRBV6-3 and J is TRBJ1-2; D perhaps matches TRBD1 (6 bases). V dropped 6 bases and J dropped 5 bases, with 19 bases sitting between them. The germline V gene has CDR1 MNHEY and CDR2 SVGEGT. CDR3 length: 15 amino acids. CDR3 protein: CASSRTAETLYGYTF. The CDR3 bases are TGTGCCAGCAGCCGGACAGCTGAAACTCTTTATGGCTACACCTTC.

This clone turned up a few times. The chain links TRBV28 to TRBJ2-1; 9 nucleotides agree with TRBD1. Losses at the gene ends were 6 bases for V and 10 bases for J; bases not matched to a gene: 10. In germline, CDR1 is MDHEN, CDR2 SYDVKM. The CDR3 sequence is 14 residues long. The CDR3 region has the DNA TGTGCCAGCAGGCCAGGGACAGGGCTTTTGGAGCAGTTCTTC. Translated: CASRPGTGLLEQFF.

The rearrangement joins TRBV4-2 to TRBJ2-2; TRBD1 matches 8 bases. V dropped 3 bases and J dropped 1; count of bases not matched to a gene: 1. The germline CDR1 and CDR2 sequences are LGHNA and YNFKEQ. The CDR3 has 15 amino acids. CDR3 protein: CASSQTGENTGELFF. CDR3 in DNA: TGTGCCAGCAGCCAGACAGGGGAGAACACCGGGGAGCTGTTTTTT.

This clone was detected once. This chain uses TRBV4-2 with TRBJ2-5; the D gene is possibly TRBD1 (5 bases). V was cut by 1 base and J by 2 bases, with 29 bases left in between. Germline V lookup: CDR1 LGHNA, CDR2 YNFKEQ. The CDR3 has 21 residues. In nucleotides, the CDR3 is TGTGCCAGCAGCCAAGGGCTTAGGGGCGCTGGTTGGAGTTTAGGTCAAGAGACCCAGTACTTC. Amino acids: CASSQGLRGAGWSLGQETQYF.

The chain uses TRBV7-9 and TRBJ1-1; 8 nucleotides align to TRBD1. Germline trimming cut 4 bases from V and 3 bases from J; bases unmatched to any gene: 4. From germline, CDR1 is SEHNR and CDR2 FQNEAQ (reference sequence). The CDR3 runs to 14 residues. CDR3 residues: CASSSGQEDTEAFF. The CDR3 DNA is TGTGCCAGCAGCTCGGGACAGGAGGACACTGAAGCTTTCTTT.

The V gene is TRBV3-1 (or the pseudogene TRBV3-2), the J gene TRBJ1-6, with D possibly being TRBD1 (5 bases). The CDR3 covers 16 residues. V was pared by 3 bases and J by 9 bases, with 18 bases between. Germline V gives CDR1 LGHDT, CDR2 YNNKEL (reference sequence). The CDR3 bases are TGTGCCAGCAGCCATAGATGGGGGGACGCAGGTTCACCCCTCCACTTT. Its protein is CASSHRWGDAGSPLHF.